The entry below gives a single T cell receptor beta chain sequence along with its context. Antigen unknown. This entry belongs to a study of shared clonotypes between healthy human individuals. Findings and limits, study-wide: The study found roughly 5% of naive CD4 clonotypes shared across four donors.

The naive CD8 population came from CD45RO-negative cells selected for CCR7, without terminally differentiated effector memory CD45RA+ cells. The CDR3 has 15 amino acids. Germline V gene data show CDR1 as LNHNV and CDR2 as YYDKDF (reference sequence). The junction had 7 bases not matched to a gene; V was cut back by 2 bases and J by 4 bases. Sequencing used immunoSEQ multiplex PCR; TCRdb keeps in-frame clones, though not all of them. The sample carries hundreds of thousands of clones, 95% to 96% recorded once. The clonotype comes from a woman younger than 45 in good health. Material for sequencing was naive CD8+ T cells sorted from blood. The genes are TRBV15 and TRBJ2-5, with 7 bases matching TRBD1. This CDR3 reads CATSRHRGRGETQYF. In DNA, the CDR3 is TGTGCCACCAGCAGACACAGGGGCAGGGGAGAGACCCAGTACTTC.